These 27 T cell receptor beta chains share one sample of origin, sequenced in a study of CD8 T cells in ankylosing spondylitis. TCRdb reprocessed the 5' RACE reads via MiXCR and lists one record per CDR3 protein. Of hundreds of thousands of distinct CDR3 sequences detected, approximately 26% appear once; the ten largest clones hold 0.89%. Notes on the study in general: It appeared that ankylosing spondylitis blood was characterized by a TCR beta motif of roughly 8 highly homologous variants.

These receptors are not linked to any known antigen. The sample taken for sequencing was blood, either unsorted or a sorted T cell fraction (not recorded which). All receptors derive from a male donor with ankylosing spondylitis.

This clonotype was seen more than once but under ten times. CDR3 loop: CASRPGQGANQPQHF. The DNA for the CDR3 is TGTGCCAGCAGACCGGGACAGGGGGCGAATCAGCCCCAGCATTTT. The genes are TRBV2 and TRBJ1-5, with TRBD1 matching 12 bases. Germline values: CDR1 SNHLY, CDR2 FYNNEI. Trimming took 6 bases from V and 4 from J; bases not matched to a gene: 4. The CDR3 is made up of 15 amino acids. Full variable domain (missing parts from reference TRBV2 and TRBJ1-5): EPEVTQTPSHQVTQMGQEVILRCVPISNHLYFYWYRQILGQKVEFLVSFYNNEISEKSEIFDDQFSVERPDGSNFTLKIRSTKLEDSAMYFCASRPGQGANQPQHFGDGTRLSIL.

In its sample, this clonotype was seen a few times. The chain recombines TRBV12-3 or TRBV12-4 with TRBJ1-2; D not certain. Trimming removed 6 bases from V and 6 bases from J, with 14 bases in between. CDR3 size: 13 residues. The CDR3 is CASRTTGRHGYTF. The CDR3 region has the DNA TGTGCCAGCAGAACGACCGGCAGGCATGGCTACACCTTC.

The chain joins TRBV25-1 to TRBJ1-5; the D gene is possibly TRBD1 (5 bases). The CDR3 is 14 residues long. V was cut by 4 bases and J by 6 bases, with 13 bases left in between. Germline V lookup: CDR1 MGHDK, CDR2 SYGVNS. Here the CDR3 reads CASSGGGFRQPQHF. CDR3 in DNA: TGTGCCAGCAGTGGGGGGGGGTTTCGTCAGCCCCAGCATTTT.

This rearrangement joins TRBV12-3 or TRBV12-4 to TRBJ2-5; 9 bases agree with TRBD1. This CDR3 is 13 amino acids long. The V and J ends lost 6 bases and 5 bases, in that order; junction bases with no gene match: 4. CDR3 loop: CASSHGQGETQYF. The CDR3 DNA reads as TGTGCCAGCAGCCACGGACAGGGGGAGACCCAGTACTTC.

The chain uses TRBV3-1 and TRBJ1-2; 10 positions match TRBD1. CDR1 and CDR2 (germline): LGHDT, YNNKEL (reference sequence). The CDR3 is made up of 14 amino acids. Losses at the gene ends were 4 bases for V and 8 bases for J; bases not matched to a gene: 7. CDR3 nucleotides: TGTGCCAGCAGCCGAGAGGACAGGGGGATCGGCTACACCTTC. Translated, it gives CASSREDRGIGYTF.

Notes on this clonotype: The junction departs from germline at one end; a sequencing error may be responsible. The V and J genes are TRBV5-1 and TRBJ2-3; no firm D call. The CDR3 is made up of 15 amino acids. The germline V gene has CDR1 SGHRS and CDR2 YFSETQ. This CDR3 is CASRSGSRGTDTRYF. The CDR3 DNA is TGCGCCAGCAGATCAGGATCGAGAGGCACAGATACGCGGTATTTT.

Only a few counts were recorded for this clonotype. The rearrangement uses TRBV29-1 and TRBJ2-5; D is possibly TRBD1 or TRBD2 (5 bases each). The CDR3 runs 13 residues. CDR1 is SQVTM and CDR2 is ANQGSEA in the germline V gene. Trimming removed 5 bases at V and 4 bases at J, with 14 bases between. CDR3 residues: CSVSLGGGETQYF. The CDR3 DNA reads TGCAGCGTTTCACTCGGTGGGGGAGAGACCCAGTACTTC.

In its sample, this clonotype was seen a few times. CDR3 protein: CASSPLGQGSEQYF. CDR3 sequence (DNA): TGTGCCAGCTCACCACTAGGACAGGGGTCCGAGCAGTACTTC. The genes are TRBV18 and TRBJ2-7; 9 bases line up with TRBD1. The CDR3 loop spans 14 amino acids. CDR1 KGHSH and CDR2 LQKENI come from the germline V gene. With V trimmed by 1 base and J by 6 bases, 4 bases remained unmatched. Complete variable domain (other parts from reference TRBV18 and TRBJ2-7): NAGVMQNPRHLVRRRGQEARLRCSPMKGHSHVYWYRQLPEEGLKFMVYLQKENIIDESGMPKERFSAEFPKEGPSILRIQQVVRGDSAAYFCASSPLGQGSEQYFGPGTRLTVT.

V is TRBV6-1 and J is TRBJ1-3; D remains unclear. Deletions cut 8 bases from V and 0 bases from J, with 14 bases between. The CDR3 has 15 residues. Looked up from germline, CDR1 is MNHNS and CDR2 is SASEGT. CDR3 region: CASVWHHGSGNTIYF. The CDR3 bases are TGTGCCAGCGTGTGGCACCACGGCTCTGGAAACACCATATATTTT.

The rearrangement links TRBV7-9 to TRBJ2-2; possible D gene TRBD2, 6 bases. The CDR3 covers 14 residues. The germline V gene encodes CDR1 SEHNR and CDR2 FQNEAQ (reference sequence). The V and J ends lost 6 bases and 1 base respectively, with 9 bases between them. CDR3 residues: CASRRDLNTGELFF. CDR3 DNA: TGTGCCAGCAGGCGGGATCTGAACACCGGGGAGCTGTTTTTT. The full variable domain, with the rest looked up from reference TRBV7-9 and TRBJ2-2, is DTGVSQNPRHKITKRGQNVTFRCDPISEHNRLYWYRQTLGQGPEFLTYFQNEAQLEKSRLLSDRFSAERPKGSFSTLEIQRTEQGDSAMYLCASRRDLNTGELFFGEGSRLTVL.

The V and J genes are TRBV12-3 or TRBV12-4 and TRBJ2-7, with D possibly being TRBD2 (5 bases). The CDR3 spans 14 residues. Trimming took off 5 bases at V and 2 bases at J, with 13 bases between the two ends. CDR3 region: CASSPRNGAYEQYF. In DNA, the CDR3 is TGTGCCAGCAGTCCGAGAAACGGGGCCTACGAGCAGTACTTC.

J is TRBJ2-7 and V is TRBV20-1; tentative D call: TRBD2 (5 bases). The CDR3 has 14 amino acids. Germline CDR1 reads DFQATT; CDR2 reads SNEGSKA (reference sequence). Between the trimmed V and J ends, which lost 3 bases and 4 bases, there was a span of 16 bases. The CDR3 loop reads CSASSPIAWYEQYF. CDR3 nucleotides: TGCAGTGCTAGTTCCCCAATAGCGTGGTACGAGCAGTACTTC.

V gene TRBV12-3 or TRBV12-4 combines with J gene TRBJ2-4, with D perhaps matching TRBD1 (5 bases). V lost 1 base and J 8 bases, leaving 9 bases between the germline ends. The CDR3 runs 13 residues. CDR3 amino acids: CASSLGQLDIQYF. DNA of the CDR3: TGTGCCAGCAGTTTAGGACAGTTGGACATTCAGTACTTC.

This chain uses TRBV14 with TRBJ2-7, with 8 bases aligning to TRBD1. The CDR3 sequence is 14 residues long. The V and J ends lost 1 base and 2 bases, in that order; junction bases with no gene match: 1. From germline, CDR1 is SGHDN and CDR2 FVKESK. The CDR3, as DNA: TGTGCCAGCAGCCAAGGGACAGGGCCCTACGAGCAGTACGTC. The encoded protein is CASSQGTGPYEQYV.

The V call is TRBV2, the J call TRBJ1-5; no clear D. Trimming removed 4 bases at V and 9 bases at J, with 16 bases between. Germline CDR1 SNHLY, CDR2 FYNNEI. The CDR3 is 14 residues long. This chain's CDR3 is CASSVSLGLSPQHF. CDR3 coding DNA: TGTGCCAGCAGTGTATCCCTAGGGCTCTCGCCCCAGCATTTT.

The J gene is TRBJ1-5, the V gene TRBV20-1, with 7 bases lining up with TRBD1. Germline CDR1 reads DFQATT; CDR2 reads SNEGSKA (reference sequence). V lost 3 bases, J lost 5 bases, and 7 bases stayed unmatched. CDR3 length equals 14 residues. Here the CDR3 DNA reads TGCAGTGCTAGCCCGACAGGGCTCTATCAGCCCCAGCATTTT. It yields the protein CSASPTGLYQPQHF.

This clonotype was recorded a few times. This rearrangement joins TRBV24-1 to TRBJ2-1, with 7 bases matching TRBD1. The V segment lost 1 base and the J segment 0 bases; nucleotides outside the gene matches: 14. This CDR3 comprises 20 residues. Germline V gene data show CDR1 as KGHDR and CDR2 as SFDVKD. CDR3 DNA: TGTGCCACCAGTGATTTTTACAAAGCAGGGACAGCGACCTCCTACAATGAGCAGTTCTTC. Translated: CATSDFYKAGTATSYNEQFF.

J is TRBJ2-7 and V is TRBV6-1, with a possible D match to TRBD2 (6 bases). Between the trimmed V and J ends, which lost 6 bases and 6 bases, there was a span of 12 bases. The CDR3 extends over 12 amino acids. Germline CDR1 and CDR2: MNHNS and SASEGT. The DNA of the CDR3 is TGTGCCAGCAGCGTCGGGGGTTTCGAGCAGTACGTC. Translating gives CASSVGGFEQYV.

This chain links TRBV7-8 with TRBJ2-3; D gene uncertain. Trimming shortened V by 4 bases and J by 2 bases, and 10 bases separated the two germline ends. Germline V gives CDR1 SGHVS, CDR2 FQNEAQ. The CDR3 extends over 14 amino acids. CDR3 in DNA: TGTGCCAGCAGCTCGGAGAGGTCCACAGATACGCAGTATTTT. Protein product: CASSSERSTDTQYF.

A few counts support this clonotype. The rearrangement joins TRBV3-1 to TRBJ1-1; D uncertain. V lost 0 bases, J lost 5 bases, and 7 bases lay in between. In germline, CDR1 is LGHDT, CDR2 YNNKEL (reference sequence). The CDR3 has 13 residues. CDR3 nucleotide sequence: TGTGCCAGCAGCCAAGATACGCGGACTGAAGCTTTCTTT. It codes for CASSQDTRTEAFF.

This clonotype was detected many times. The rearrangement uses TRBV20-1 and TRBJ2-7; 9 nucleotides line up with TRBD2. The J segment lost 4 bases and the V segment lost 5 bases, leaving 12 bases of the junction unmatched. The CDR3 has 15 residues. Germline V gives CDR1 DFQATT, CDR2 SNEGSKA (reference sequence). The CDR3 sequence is CSASRLAALLYEQYF. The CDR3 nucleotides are TGCAGTGCTTCACGACTAGCGGCCCTCCTGTACGAGCAGTACTTC.

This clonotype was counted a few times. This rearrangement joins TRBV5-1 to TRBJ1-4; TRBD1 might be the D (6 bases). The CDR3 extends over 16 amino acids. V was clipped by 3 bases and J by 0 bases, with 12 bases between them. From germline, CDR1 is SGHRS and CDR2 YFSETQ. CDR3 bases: TGCGCCAGCAGCTCCCAGGGGCGAGCAACTAATGAAAAACTGTTTTTT. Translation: CASSSQGRATNEKLFF.

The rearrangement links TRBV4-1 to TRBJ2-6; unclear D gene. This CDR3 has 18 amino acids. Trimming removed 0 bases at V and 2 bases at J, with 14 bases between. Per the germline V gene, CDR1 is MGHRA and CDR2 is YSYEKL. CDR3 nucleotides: TGCGCCAGCAGCCAAGATTTCCTAAGCATCGCTGGGGCCAACGTCCTGACTTTC. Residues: CASSQDFLSIAGANVLTF.

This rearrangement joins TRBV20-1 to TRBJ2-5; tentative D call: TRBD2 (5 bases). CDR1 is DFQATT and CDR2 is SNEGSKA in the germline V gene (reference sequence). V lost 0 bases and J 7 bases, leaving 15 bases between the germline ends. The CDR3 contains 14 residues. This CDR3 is CSARDRRGSGTQYF. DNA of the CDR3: TGCAGTGCTAGAGATAGAAGAGGGAGCGGGACCCAGTACTTC.

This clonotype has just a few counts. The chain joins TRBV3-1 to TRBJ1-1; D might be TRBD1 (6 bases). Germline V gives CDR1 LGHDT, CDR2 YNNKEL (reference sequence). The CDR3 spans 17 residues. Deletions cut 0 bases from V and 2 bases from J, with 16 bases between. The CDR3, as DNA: TGTGCCAGCAGCCAAGATACCAGGGGTTGGGGAAACACTGAAGCTTTCTTT. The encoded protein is CASSQDTRGWGNTEAFF.

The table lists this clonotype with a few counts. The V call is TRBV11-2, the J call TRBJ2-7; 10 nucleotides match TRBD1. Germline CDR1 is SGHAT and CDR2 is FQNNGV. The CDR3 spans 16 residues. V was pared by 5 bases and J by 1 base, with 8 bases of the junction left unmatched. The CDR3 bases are TGTGCCAGCAGCATATCCCGGGACAGGGGTTCCTACGAGCAGTACTTC. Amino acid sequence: CASSISRDRGSYEQYF.

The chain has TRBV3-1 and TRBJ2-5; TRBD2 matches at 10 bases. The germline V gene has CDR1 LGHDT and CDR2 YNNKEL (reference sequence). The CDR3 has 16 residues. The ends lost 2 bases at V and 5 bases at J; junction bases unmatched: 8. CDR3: CASSQFSSGSGETQYF. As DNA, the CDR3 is TGTGCCAGCAGCCAATTTTCTAGCGGGAGTGGTGAGACCCAGTACTTC.